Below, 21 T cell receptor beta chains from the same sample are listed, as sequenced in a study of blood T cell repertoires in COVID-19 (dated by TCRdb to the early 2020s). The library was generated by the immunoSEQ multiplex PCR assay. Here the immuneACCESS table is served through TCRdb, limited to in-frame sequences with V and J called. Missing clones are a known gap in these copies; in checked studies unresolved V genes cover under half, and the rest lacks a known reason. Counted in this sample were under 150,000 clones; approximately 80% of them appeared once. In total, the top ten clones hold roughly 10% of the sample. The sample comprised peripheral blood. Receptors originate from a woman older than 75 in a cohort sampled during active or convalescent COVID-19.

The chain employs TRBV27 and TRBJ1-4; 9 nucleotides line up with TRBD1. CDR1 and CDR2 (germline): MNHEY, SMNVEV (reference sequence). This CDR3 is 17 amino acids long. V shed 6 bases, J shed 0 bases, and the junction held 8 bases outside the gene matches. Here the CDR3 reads CASRTGTGYATNEKLFF. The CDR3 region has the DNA TGTGCCAGCAGAACCGGGACAGGGTATGCAACTAATGAAAAACTGTTTTTT.

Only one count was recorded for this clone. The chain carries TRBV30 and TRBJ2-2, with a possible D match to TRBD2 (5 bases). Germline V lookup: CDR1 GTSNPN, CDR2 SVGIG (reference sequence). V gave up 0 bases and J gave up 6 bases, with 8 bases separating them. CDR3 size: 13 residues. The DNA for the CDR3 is TGTGCCTGGAGTGTACTACTAGCCGGGGAGCTGTTTTTT. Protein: CAWSVLLAGELFF.

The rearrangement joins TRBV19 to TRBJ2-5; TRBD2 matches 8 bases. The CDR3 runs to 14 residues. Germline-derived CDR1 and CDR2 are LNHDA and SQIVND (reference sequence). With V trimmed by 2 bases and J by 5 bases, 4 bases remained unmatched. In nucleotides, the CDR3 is TGTGCCAGTAGTATATTCTCGGGGGGGGAGACCCAGTACTTC. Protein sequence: CASSIFSGGETQYF.

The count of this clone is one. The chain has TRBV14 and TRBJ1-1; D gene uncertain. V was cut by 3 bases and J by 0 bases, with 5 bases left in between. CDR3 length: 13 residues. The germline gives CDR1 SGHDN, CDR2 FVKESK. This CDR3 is CASSHQMNTEAFF. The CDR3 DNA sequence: TGTGCCAGCAGCCACCAAATGAACACTGAAGCTTTCTTT.

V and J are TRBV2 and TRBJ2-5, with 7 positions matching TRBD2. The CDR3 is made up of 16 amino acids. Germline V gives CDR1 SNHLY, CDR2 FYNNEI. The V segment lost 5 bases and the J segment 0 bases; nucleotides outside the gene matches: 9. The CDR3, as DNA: TGTGCCAGCAGTCGACACGGGACTACACACCAAGAGACCCAGTACTTC. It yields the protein CASSRHGTTHQETQYF.

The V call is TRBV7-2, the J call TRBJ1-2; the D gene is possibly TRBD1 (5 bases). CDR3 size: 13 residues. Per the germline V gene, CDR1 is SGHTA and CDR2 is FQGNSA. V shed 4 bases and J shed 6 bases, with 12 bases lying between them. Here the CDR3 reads CASSSDSVNGYTF. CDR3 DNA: TGTGCCAGCAGCTCCGACAGCGTTAATGGCTACACCTTC.

In DNA, the CDR3 is TGTGCCAGCAGCCGGACCAGGGGGGTGGGGCCACGGAAACTGTTTTTT. Its protein is CASSRTRGVGPRKLFF. The chain joins TRBV11-2 to TRBJ1-4, with 7 bases aligning to TRBD1. The CDR3 covers 16 residues. Germline V gene sequence: CDR1 SGHAT, CDR2 FQNNGV. V dropped 5 bases and J dropped 11; count of bases not matched to a gene: 17.

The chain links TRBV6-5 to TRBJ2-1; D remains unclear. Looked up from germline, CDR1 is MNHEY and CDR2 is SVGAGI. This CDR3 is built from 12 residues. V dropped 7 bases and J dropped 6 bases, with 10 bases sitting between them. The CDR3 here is CASIKEPNEQFF. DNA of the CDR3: TGTGCCAGCATCAAGGAGCCCAATGAGCAGTTCTTC.

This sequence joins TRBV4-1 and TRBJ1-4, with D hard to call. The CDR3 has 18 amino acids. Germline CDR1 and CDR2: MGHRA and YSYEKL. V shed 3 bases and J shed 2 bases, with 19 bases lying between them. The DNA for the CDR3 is TGCGCCAGCAGCCAGCCTAAGGGAAGAGGGTGGACTAATGAAAAACTGTTTTTT. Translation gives CASSQPKGRGWTNEKLFF.

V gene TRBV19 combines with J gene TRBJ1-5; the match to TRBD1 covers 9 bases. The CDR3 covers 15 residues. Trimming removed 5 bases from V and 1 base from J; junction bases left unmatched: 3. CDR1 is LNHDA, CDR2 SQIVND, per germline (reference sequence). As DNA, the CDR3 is TGTGCCAGTAGTTCGGACAGGGGAAGCAATCAGCCCCAGCATTTT. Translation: CASSSDRGSNQPQHF.

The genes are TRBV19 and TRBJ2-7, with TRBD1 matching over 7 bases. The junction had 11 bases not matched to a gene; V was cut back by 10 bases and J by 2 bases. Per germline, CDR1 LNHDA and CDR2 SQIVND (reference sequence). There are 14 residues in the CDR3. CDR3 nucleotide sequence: TGTGCCACTATGGGGACAGCGCCCACCTACGAGCAGTACTTC. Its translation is CATMGTAPTYEQYF.

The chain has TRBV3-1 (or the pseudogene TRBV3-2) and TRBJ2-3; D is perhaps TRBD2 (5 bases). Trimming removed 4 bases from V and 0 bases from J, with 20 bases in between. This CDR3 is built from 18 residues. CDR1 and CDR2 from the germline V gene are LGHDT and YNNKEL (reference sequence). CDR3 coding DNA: TGTGCCAGCAGCCCGACTGGACTTACCCAAAAAAGCACAGATACGCAGTATTTT. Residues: CASSPTGLTQKSTDTQYF.

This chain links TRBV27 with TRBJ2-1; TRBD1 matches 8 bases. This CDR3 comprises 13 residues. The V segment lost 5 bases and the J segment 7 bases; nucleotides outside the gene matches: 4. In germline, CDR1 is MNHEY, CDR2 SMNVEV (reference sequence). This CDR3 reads CASSPRQGNEQFF. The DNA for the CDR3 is TGTGCCAGCAGTCCCCGACAGGGGAATGAGCAGTTCTTC.

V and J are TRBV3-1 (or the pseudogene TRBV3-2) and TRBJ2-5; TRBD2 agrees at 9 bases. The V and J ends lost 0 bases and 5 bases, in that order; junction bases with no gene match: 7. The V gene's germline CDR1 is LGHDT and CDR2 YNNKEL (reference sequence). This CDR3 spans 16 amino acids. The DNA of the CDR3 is TGTGCCAGCAGCCAAGATGTGCTAGCGGGGCGGGAGACCCAGTACTTC. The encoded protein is CASSQDVLAGRETQYF.

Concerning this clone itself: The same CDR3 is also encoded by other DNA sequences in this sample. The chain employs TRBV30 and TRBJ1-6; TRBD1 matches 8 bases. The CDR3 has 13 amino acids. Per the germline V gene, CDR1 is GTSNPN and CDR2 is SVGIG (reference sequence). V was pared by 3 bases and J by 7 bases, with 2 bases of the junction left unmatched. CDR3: CAWRGQANSPLHF. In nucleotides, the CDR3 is TGTGCCTGGAGGGGACAGGCAAATTCACCCCTCCACTTT.

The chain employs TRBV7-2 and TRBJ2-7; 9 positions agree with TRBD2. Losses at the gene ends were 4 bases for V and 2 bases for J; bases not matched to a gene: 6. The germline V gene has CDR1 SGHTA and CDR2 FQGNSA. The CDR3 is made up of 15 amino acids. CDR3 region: CASSSVAGATYEQYF. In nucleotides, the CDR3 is TGTGCCAGCAGCTCCGTAGCGGGGGCTACCTACGAGCAGTACTTC.

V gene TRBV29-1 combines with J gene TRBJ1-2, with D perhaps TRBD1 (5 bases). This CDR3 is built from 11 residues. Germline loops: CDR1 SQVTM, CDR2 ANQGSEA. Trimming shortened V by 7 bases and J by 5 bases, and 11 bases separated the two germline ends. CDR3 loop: CSAGTGYGYTF. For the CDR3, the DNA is TGCAGCGCGGGGACGGGATATGGCTACACCTTC.

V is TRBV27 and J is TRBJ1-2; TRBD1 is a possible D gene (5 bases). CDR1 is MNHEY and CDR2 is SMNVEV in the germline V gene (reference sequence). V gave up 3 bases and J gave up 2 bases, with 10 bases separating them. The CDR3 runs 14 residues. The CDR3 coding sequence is TGTGCCAGCAGTTTTAGGGGACTCAACTATGGCTACACCTTC. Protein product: CASSFRGLNYGYTF.

CDR3: CASSPLTSGPQHF. Written as DNA, the CDR3 is TGTGCCAGCAGTCCTCTCACGAGTGGGCCCCAGCATTTT. The V gene is TRBV7-6, the J gene TRBJ1-5, with no clear D. The CDR3 is made up of 13 amino acids. Trimming removed 6 bases from V and 9 bases from J, with 15 bases in between. Germline lookup yields CDR1 SGHVS and CDR2 FNYEAQ.

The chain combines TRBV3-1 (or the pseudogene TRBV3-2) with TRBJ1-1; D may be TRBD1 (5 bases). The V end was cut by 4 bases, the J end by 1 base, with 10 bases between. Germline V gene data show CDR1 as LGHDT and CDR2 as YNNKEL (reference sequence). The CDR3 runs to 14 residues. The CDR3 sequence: CASSPNQGNTEAFF. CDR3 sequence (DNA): TGTGCCAGCAGCCCGAATCAGGGGAACACTGAAGCTTTCTTT.

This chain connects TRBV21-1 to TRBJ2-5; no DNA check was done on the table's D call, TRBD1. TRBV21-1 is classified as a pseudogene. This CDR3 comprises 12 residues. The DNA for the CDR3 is TGTGCCAGCAGCATTTACCACAAGACCCAGTACTTC. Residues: CASSIYHKTQYF.